Below are 10 T cell receptor beta chains sequenced from a single sample in a study of CD8 T cells in Susac syndrome. Random hexamers were used to reverse transcribe 0.5 to 1 ug of RNA. TCRdb analysed the immunoSEQ multiplex PCR reads with MiXCR anew, one entry per CDR3 protein. The sample carries about 120,000 distinct CDR3 sequences, 85% to 95% recorded once. The sequenced material came from CD8+ T cells from PBMCs. The source of these receptors is a human donor in good health.

The chain is built from TRBV7-3 and TRBJ1-1, with unresolved D. The CDR3 has 15 residues. V was cut by 2 bases and J by 0 bases, with 10 bases left in between. Germline values: CDR1 SGHTA, CDR2 FQGTGA. CDR3 sequence: CASSLQSGVNTEAFF. Here the CDR3 DNA reads TGTGCCAGCAGCTTACAGTCAGGAGTGAACACTGAAGCTTTCTTT.

The chain has TRBV30 and TRBJ1-6; D might be TRBD1 (5 bases). Germline V lookup: CDR1 GTSNPN, CDR2 SVGIG (reference sequence). Trimming pared 3 bases from V and 9 bases from J, leaving 18 bases between. The CDR3 totals 15 residues. DNA for the CDR3: TGTGCCTGGAGGAAAGACGGTGGGGCCGGTTCACCCCTCCACTTT. Amino acids: CAWRKDGGAGSPLHF.

This clonotype was seen a single time. V and J are TRBV13 and TRBJ1-2, with a possible D match to TRBD1 (5 bases). CDR3 length: 15 residues. V was pared by 0 bases and J by 8 bases, with 16 bases between. CDR1 and CDR2 (germline): PRHDT, FYEKMQ (reference sequence). The CDR3 DNA follows: TGTGCCAGCAGCTTAGGCCCGGGGGTACTCAACGGCTACACCTTC. This translates into CASSLGPGVLNGYTF.

V is TRBV20-1 and J is TRBJ2-5, with 8 bases matching TRBD2. This CDR3 comprises 14 residues. Germline CDR1 DFQATT, CDR2 SNEGSKA (reference sequence). In DNA form, the CDR3 reads TGCAGCGCACGCGCGGGGGGAGGAAGAGGGACCCAGTACTTC. The encoded protein is CSARAGGGRGTQYF.

The chain carries TRBV5-6 and TRBJ2-7, with D tentatively TRBD1 (5 bases). The germline gives CDR1 SGHDT, CDR2 YYEEEE. Trimming shortened V by 0 bases and J by 3 bases, and 7 bases separated the two germline ends. The CDR3 totals 13 residues. For the CDR3, the DNA is TGTGCCAGCAGCTTGGTCCAGGGCTACGAGCAGTACTTC. Protein sequence: CASSLVQGYEQYF.

The V gene is TRBV7-2, the J gene TRBJ2-1; TRBD2 is a possible D gene (5 bases). Germline V gene sequence: CDR1 SGHTA, CDR2 FQGNSA. This CDR3 is 14 amino acids long. V lost 2 bases and J lost 8, with 13 bases in between. Written as DNA, the CDR3 is TGTGCCAGCAGCTTATCCCGGGGAGCGGATGAGCAGTTCTTC. The encoded protein is CASSLSRGADEQFF.

The rearrangement joins TRBV27 to TRBJ1-3; no definite D call. V was shortened by 5 bases and J by 3 bases, with 8 bases between the two germline ends. The CDR3 spans 13 residues. Germline lookup yields CDR1 MNHEY and CDR2 SMNVEV (reference sequence). This chain's CDR3 is CASSTGLGNTIYF. The DNA for the CDR3 is TGTGCCAGCAGTACGGGCCTTGGAAACACCATATATTTT.

This clonotype was recorded only once. V and J are TRBV10-3 and TRBJ2-7; D is uncertain. CDR3 length: 11 amino acids. Trimming removed 9 bases at V and 8 bases at J, with 14 bases between. The germline CDR1 and CDR2 sequences are ENHRY and SYGVKD. DNA of the CDR3: TGTGCCATATGGGGAAAGGAGCAGCAGTACTTC. Residues: CAIWGKEQQYF.

The chain employs TRBV9 and TRBJ2-2; the D gene is possibly TRBD2 (6 bases). The V end lost 7 bases, the J end lost 6 bases, and 10 bases lay between the germline ends. Looked up from germline, CDR1 is SGDLS and CDR2 is YYNGEE. The CDR3 consists of 12 residues. CDR3 protein: CASSTSSGELFF. CDR3 sequence (DNA): TGTGCCAGCTCGACTAGTTCCGGGGAGCTGTTTTTT. The full variable domain, in which reference TRBV9 and TRBJ2-2 provide the parts outside the CDR3, is DSGVTQTPKHLITATGQRVTLRCSPRSGDLSVYWYQQSLDQGLQFLIQYYNGEERAKGNILERFSAQQFPDLHSELNLSSLELGDSALYFCASSTSSGELFFGEGSRLTVL.

Concerning this clonotype itself: One junction end disagrees with the germline gene, perhaps due to a read error. The gene calls are TRBV29-1 and TRBJ1-1; D call uncertain. The CDR3 is made up of 11 amino acids. In germline, CDR1 is SQVTM, CDR2 ANQGSEA. CDR3 DNA: TGCAGCGTTGGGGGTAACAGTGAAGCTTTCTTT. It yields the protein CSVGGNSEAFF. The variable domain in full, with the rest retrieved from reference TRBV29-1 and TRBJ1-1, is SAVISQKPSRDICQRGTSLTIQCQVDSQVTMMFWYRQQPGQSLTLIATANQGSEATYESGFVIDKFPISRPNLTFSTLTVSNMSPEDSSIYLCSVGGNSEAFFGQGTRLTVV.